The rows below give T cell receptor beta chains drawn from one sample of a study of blood T cell repertoires in COVID-19. Clones were read by immunoSEQ multiplex PCR, and TCRdb kept only the in-frame ones, dropping some. This table has under 200,000 clones, roughly 82% appearing once. The sample taken for sequencing was PBMCs or T cells enriched from blood (not recorded which). All receptors come from a man in his forties with acute COVID-19. CDR3s include the opening cysteine and the closing phenylalanine or tryptophan. Each record gives: D gene, J gene, clone size, V gene, CDR3 protein, CDR3 DNA. A D gene is named only where the DNA matches it firmly. Clone size is given for some rows only: seen once, a few or many times, or a class if the clone is expanded.

d_call: .; j_call: TRBJ2-2; clone_size: .; v_call: TRBV5-4; cdr3_aa: CASSFSRTGELFF; cdr3_nt: TGTGCCAGCAGCTTCTCTCGCACCGGGGAGCTGTTTTTT
d_call: TRBD2; j_call: TRBJ2-7; clone_size: .; v_call: TRBV5-4; cdr3_aa: CASSLAGLNEQYF; cdr3_nt: TGTGCCAGCAGCTTAGCGGGACTGAACGAGCAGTACTTC
d_call: .; j_call: TRBJ1-2; clone_size: many; v_call: TRBV5-1; cdr3_aa: CASSLSPAGYGYTF; cdr3_nt: TGCGCCAGCAGCTTGTCGCCGGCGGGCTATGGCTACACCTTC
d_call: .; j_call: TRBJ1-1; clone_size: .; v_call: TRBV18; cdr3_aa: CASSPSGDGAFF; cdr3_nt: TGTGCCAGCTCACCATCGGGGGATGGAGCTTTCTTT
d_call: .; j_call: TRBJ2-2; clone_size: .; v_call: TRBV30; cdr3_aa: CAWTRLRSGAGELFF; cdr3_nt: TGTGCCTGGACACGCTTGCGGTCCGGTGCCGGGGAGCTGTTTTTT
d_call: TRBD2; j_call: TRBJ2-7; clone_size: .; v_call: TRBV7-9; cdr3_aa: CASSFTGTSGIHEQYF; cdr3_nt: TGTGCCAGCAGCTTTACCGGGACTAGCGGGATCCACGAGCAGTACTTC
d_call: .; j_call: TRBJ2-1; clone_size: .; v_call: TRBV5-6; cdr3_aa: CASSLGTVYNEQFF; cdr3_nt: TGTGCCAGCAGCTTGGGGACAGTTTACAATGAGCAGTTCTTC
d_call: .; j_call: TRBJ2-1; clone_size: .; v_call: TRBV5-5; cdr3_aa: CASSRLLVGEQFF; cdr3_nt: TGTGCCAGCAGCCGTCTTTTGGTCGGTGAGCAGTTCTTC
d_call: .; j_call: TRBJ2-2; clone_size: .; v_call: TRBV12-3/TRBV12-4; cdr3_aa: CASSKRTGELFF; cdr3_nt: TGTGCCAGCAGTAAGAGAACCGGGGAGCTGTTTTTT
d_call: .; j_call: TRBJ1-4; clone_size: .; v_call: TRBV11-2; cdr3_aa: CASSSAGWANEKLFF; cdr3_nt: TGTGCCAGCAGCTCTGCGGGGTGGGCTAATGAAAAACTGTTTTTT
d_call: .; j_call: TRBJ1-2; clone_size: .; v_call: TRBV28; cdr3_aa: CASSQVTGGLYGYTF; cdr3_nt: TGTGCCAGCAGTCAAGTGACAGGAGGCCTCTATGGCTACACCTTC
d_call: .; j_call: TRBJ2-7; clone_size: .; v_call: TRBV11-2; cdr3_aa: CASSLDRSEQYF; cdr3_nt: TGTGCCAGCAGCTTAGATCGGTCCGAGCAGTACTTC
d_call: TRBD1; j_call: TRBJ2-7; clone_size: .; v_call: TRBV29-1; cdr3_aa: CSVERASGGEQYF; cdr3_nt: TGCAGCGTTGAACGTGCGTCAGGGGGAGAGCAGTACTTC
d_call: .; j_call: TRBJ1-6; clone_size: .; v_call: TRBV27; cdr3_aa: CASSRTPGGSPLHF; cdr3_nt: TGTGCCAGCAGCCGCACGCCGGGAGGTTCACCCCTCCACTTT
d_call: .; j_call: TRBJ2-5; clone_size: .; v_call: TRBV9; cdr3_aa: CASSVANSGQETQYF; cdr3_nt: TGTGCCAGCAGCGTAGCTAACAGCGGCCAAGAGACCCAGTACTTC
d_call: .; j_call: TRBJ1-3; clone_size: .; v_call: TRBV7-9; cdr3_aa: CASSRIYGNTIYF; cdr3_nt: TGTGCCAGCAGCCGTATCTATGGAAACACCATATATTTT
d_call: .; j_call: TRBJ1-2; clone_size: .; v_call: TRBV30; cdr3_aa: CASWTTFGYTF; cdr3_nt: TGTGCCTCCTGGACAACCTTCGGCTACACCTTC
d_call: .; j_call: TRBJ1-2; clone_size: .; v_call: TRBV30; cdr3_aa: CAYGQPSQIYGYTF; cdr3_nt: TGTGCCTATGGACAGCCCAGCCAGATTTATGGCTACACCTTC
d_call: TRBD1; j_call: TRBJ1-5; clone_size: .; v_call: TRBV30; cdr3_aa: CAWSVQGKGNQPQHF; cdr3_nt: TGTGCCTGGAGTGTACAGGGGAAGGGGAATCAGCCCCAGCATTTT
d_call: TRBD1; j_call: TRBJ1-2; clone_size: .; v_call: TRBV24-1; cdr3_aa: CATSEGRGLDYGYTF; cdr3_nt: TGTGCCACCAGTGAGGGCAGGGGGCTCGACTATGGCTACACCTTC
d_call: TRBD2; j_call: TRBJ2-5; clone_size: .; v_call: TRBV19; cdr3_aa: CASGTSGKETQYF; cdr3_nt: TGTGCCAGTGGGACTAGCGGGAAGGAGACCCAGTACTTC
d_call: .; j_call: TRBJ2-7; clone_size: .; v_call: TRBV4-3; cdr3_aa: CASSQTTGRFYEQYF; cdr3_nt: TGCGCCAGCAGCCAAACAACAGGAAGATTCTACGAGCAGTACTTC
d_call: .; j_call: TRBJ1-1; clone_size: .; v_call: TRBV5-1; cdr3_aa: CASSLESILNTEAFF; cdr3_nt: TGCGCCAGCAGCTTGGAAAGCATCTTGAACACTGAAGCTTTCTTT
d_call: .; j_call: TRBJ1-6; clone_size: .; v_call: TRBV12-3/TRBV12-4; cdr3_aa: CASSSTPGSPLHF; cdr3_nt: TGTGCCAGCAGTTCTACGCCAGGTTCACCCCTCCACTTT
d_call: TRBD2; j_call: TRBJ2-3; clone_size: once; v_call: TRBV5-5; cdr3_aa: CASSLRFLAGATDTQYF; cdr3_nt: TGTGCCAGCAGCTTGAGGTTTTTAGCGGGAGCTACAGATACGCAGTATTTT
d_call: .; j_call: TRBJ1-1; clone_size: .; v_call: TRBV15; cdr3_aa: CATSRGANTEAFF; cdr3_nt: TGTGCCACCAGCAGAGGAGCGAACACTGAAGCTTTCTTT
d_call: .; j_call: TRBJ2-1; clone_size: .; v_call: TRBV14; cdr3_aa: CASSQDLVGAGWNEQFF; cdr3_nt: TGTGCCAGCAGCCAAGATCTGGTGGGGGCTGGTTGGAATGAGCAGTTCTTC
d_call: .; j_call: TRBJ1-4; clone_size: .; v_call: TRBV5-4; cdr3_aa: CASSKGIPTGEKLFF; cdr3_nt: TGTGCCAGCAGCAAAGGCATCCCGACGGGGGAAAAACTGTTTTTT
d_call: .; j_call: TRBJ1-1; clone_size: .; v_call: TRBV12-1; cdr3_aa: CASSLPTVEAFF; cdr3_nt: TGTGCCAGCAGCTTGCCGACAGTTGAAGCTTTCTTT
d_call: .; j_call: TRBJ2-3; clone_size: .; v_call: TRBV30; cdr3_aa: CASGDREQYF; cdr3_nt: TGTGCGTCAGGGGATAGGGAGCAGTATTTT
d_call: .; j_call: TRBJ2-1; clone_size: .; v_call: TRBV6-5; cdr3_aa: CASSSGFNEQFF; cdr3_nt: TGTGCCAGCAGTTCCGGGTTCAATGAGCAGTTCTTC
d_call: .; j_call: TRBJ2-3; clone_size: .; v_call: TRBV30; cdr3_aa: CAWTTGAPTDTQYF; cdr3_nt: TGTGCCTGGACAACAGGAGCCCCCACAGATACGCAGTATTTT
d_call: .; j_call: TRBJ2-3; clone_size: .; v_call: TRBV18; cdr3_aa: CASSRVSGLTDTQYF; cdr3_nt: TGTGCCAGCTCCCGGGTCAGCGGACTCACAGATACGCAGTATTTT
d_call: .; j_call: TRBJ2-6; clone_size: .; v_call: TRBV21-1; cdr3_aa: CASSNGAAGRGANVLTF; cdr3_nt: TGTGCCAGCAGCAACGGGGCGGCAGGGAGGGGGGCCAACGTCCTGACTTTC
d_call: TRBD1; j_call: TRBJ2-4; clone_size: .; v_call: TRBV27; cdr3_aa: CASSPRTGGPKNIQYF; cdr3_nt: TGTGCCAGCAGTCCCCGGACAGGGGGCCCCAAAAACATTCAGTACTTC
d_call: .; j_call: TRBJ1-6; clone_size: .; v_call: TRBV3-1/TRBV3-2; cdr3_aa: CASSQRATDYNSPLHF; cdr3_nt: TGTGCCAGCAGCCAAAGGGCGACAGACTATAATTCACCCCTCCACTTT
d_call: TRBD1; j_call: TRBJ1-5; clone_size: .; v_call: TRBV10-2; cdr3_aa: CASRGGTGAKYSNQPQHF; cdr3_nt: TGCGCCAGCAGAGGCGGGACAGGGGCAAAATATAGCAATCAGCCCCAGCATTTT
d_call: .; j_call: TRBJ2-2; clone_size: .; v_call: TRBV3-1/TRBV3-2; cdr3_aa: CASSIQGRDGELFF; cdr3_nt: TGTGCCAGCAGCATACAGGGACGTGACGGGGAGCTGTTTTTT
d_call: .; j_call: TRBJ2-5; clone_size: .; v_call: TRBV14; cdr3_aa: CASSQGAGWGETQYF; cdr3_nt: TGTGCCAGCAGCCAAGGGGCGGGATGGGGAGAGACCCAGTACTTC
d_call: TRBD1; j_call: TRBJ1-4; clone_size: .; v_call: TRBV30; cdr3_aa: CAWGQAPGGGKLFF; cdr3_nt: TGTGCCTGGGGACAGGCCCCAGGGGGTGGAAAACTGTTTTTT
d_call: TRBD1; j_call: TRBJ2-2; clone_size: .; v_call: TRBV4-1; cdr3_aa: CASSQTLGQGNGELFF; cdr3_nt: TGCGCCAGCAGCCAGACCCTTGGACAGGGAAACGGGGAGCTGTTTTTT
d_call: TRBD1; j_call: TRBJ2-2; clone_size: .; v_call: TRBV6-5; cdr3_aa: CASRLGTGGIGELFF; cdr3_nt: TGTGCCAGCAGACTGGGGACAGGGGGCATCGGGGAGCTGTTTTTT
d_call: .; j_call: TRBJ1-4; clone_size: .; v_call: TRBV15; cdr3_aa: CATATPTNEKLFF; cdr3_nt: TGTGCCACCGCGACACCGACTAATGAAAAACTGTTTTTT
d_call: .; j_call: TRBJ2-5; clone_size: .; v_call: TRBV6-2/TRBV6-3; cdr3_aa: CASSRGLVETQYF; cdr3_nt: TGTGCCAGCAGTCGAGGGCTTGTGGAGACCCAGTACTTC
d_call: .; j_call: TRBJ1-1; clone_size: .; v_call: TRBV12-3/TRBV12-4; cdr3_aa: CASLRAGGTEAFF; cdr3_nt: TGTGCCAGCCTAAGGGCAGGAGGGACTGAAGCTTTCTTT
d_call: .; j_call: TRBJ1-2; clone_size: .; v_call: TRBV28; cdr3_aa: CASSSQGSNYGYTF; cdr3_nt: TGTGCCAGCAGTTCCCAGGGGTCTAACTATGGCTACACCTTC
d_call: .; j_call: TRBJ2-1; clone_size: .; v_call: TRBV7-3; cdr3_aa: CASSPREARLSEQFF; cdr3_nt: TGTGCCAGCAGCCCCAGGGAAGCCCGCCTGAGTGAGCAGTTCTTC
d_call: .; j_call: TRBJ2-7; clone_size: .; v_call: TRBV5-1; cdr3_aa: CASSPGHNSYEQYF; cdr3_nt: TGCGCCAGCAGCCCGGGACATAATTCCTACGAGCAGTACTTC
d_call: .; j_call: TRBJ1-3; clone_size: once; v_call: TRBV19; cdr3_aa: CASSPRVSAGNTIYF; cdr3_nt: TGTGCCAGTAGTCCCAGGGTATCGGCTGGAAACACCATATATTTT
d_call: .; j_call: TRBJ2-1; clone_size: .; v_call: TRBV7-9; cdr3_aa: CASSLEQGEQFF; cdr3_nt: TGTGCCAGCAGCTTAGAACAGGGTGAGCAGTTCTTC
d_call: .; j_call: TRBJ1-2; clone_size: .; v_call: TRBV14; cdr3_aa: CASSQASPEVGYTF; cdr3_nt: TGTGCCAGCAGCCAAGCCTCCCCCGAGGTCGGCTACACCTTC
d_call: TRBD1; j_call: TRBJ1-2; clone_size: .; v_call: TRBV2; cdr3_aa: CASSEGRGRSYGYTF; cdr3_nt: TGTGCCAGCAGTGAGGGCAGGGGGCGTAGCTATGGCTACACCTTC
d_call: .; j_call: TRBJ1-2; clone_size: .; v_call: TRBV5-1; cdr3_aa: CASSLDVGGYGYTF; cdr3_nt: TGCGCCAGCAGCTTGGATGTCGGGGGGTATGGCTACACCTTC
d_call: TRBD1; j_call: TRBJ1-6; clone_size: .; v_call: TRBV6-5; cdr3_aa: CASSTGTVNNSPLHF; cdr3_nt: TGTGCCAGCAGTACCGGGACAGTTAATAATTCACCCCTCCACTTT
d_call: TRBD1; j_call: TRBJ1-5; clone_size: .; v_call: TRBV10-3; cdr3_aa: CAISDPGQGQYQPQHF; cdr3_nt: TGTGCCATCAGTGACCCCGGACAGGGGCAATATCAGCCCCAGCATTTT
d_call: TRBD2; j_call: TRBJ2-1; clone_size: .; v_call: TRBV14; cdr3_aa: CASSQRSSGVWYRGAEQFF; cdr3_nt: TGTGCCAGCAGCCAACGTTCTAGCGGGGTGTGGTACCGAGGCGCTGAGCAGTTCTTC
d_call: .; j_call: TRBJ2-1; clone_size: .; v_call: TRBV10-3; cdr3_aa: CAISSPEADEQFF; cdr3_nt: TGTGCCATCAGTAGTCCCGAAGCGGATGAGCAGTTCTTC
d_call: TRBD1; j_call: TRBJ1-1; clone_size: .; v_call: TRBV19; cdr3_aa: CASSTDRENTEAFF; cdr3_nt: TGTGCCAGTAGTACTGACAGGGAGAACACTGAAGCTTTCTTT
d_call: TRBD2; j_call: TRBJ2-1; clone_size: once; v_call: TRBV28; cdr3_aa: CASSLWKAGGLREQFF; cdr3_nt: TGTGCCAGCAGTTTATGGAAGGCGGGAGGGCTCCGTGAGCAGTTCTTC
d_call: TRBD1; j_call: TRBJ2-1; clone_size: .; v_call: TRBV7-9; cdr3_aa: CASSLEGTGVYNEQFF; cdr3_nt: TGTGCCAGCAGCTTAGAGGGGACAGGGGTTTACAATGAGCAGTTCTTC